This T cell receptor (beta chain) was captured in a study of CXCR3-negative and CXCR3-positive naive CD8 T cells. Germline V gene lookup returns CDR1 MGHRA and CDR2 YSYEKL. CDR3 length: 14 residues. In preparing the TRB cDNA libraries, 5' RACE with UMI labels was used. TCRdb reprocessed the 5' RACE reads, with one entry per CDR3 protein and no DNA. The listing contains about 46,000 distinct CDR3 sequences. The sequence derives from a human donor in good health. Some clones in this sample may be carry-over from other donors' samples. Sequencing was done on a sample of naive CXCR3- CD8+ T cells from blood. Documented subset: CD45RO-CCR7+CD27+CD95- naive CD8+ T cells lacking CXCR3 (TNR3-). This chain connects TRBV4-1 to TRBJ2-7; with no DNA, the TCRdb D assignment of TRBD1 cannot be verified. The CDR3 spells CASSENHRVHEQYF.